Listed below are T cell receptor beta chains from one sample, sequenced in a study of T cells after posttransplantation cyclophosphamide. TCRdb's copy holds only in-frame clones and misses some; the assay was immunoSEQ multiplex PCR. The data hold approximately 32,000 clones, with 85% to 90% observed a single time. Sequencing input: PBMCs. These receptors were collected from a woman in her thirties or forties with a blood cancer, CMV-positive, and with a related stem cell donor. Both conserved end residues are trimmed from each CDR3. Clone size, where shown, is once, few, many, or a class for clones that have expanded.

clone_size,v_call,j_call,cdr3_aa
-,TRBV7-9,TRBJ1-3,ASSLGHPSGNTIY
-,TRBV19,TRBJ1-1,ASSGLPNTEAF
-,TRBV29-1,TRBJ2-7,SVEDWDRGQYEQY
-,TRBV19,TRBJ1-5,ASRLDSRTMEAQH
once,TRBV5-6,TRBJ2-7,ASSFRTSFDEQY
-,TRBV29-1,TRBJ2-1,SVETAVPHNEQF
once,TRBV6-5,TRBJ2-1,ASKQGQEYNEQF
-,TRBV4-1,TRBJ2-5,ASSQDLAGDQETQY
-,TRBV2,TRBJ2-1,ASKGTGIYNEQF
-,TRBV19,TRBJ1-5,ASSTTGTYNQPQH
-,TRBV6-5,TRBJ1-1,ASSYQGALNTEAF
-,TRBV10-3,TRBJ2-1,AISDLWDSNNEQF
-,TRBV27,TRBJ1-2,ASSFGQGPWYGYT
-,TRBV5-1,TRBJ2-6,ASSIGLAGGTLSGANVLT
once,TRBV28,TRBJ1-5,ASRQGAYGNQPQH
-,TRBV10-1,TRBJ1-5,ASSSPLGTAFNQPQH
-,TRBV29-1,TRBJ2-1,SVGGSGVSSYNEQF
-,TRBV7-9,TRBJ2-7,ASSTIFYEQY
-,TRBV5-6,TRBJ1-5,ASSSRDRANQPQH
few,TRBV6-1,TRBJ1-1,ASSEVGGSTEAF
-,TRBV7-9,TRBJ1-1,ASSDPEPTGDTEAF
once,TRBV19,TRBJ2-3,ASRDSALRYTQY
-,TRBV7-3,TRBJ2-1,ASSPAGSGGASYNEQF
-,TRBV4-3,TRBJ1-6,ASSQDTRNSPLH
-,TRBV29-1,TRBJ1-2,SVERRGLYGYT
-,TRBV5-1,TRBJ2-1,ASSLRQGPLVNEQF
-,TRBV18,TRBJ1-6,ASSPMAQASPLH
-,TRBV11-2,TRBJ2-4,ASSLAGTGLGWAKNIQY
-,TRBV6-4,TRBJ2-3,ASSDSGGGSTDTQY
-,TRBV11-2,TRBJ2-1,ASSLEGQGTNEQF
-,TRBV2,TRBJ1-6,ASSERNDNSPLH
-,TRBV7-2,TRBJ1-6,ASSPRAGNGSPLH
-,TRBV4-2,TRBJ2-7,ASSQDTSYEQY
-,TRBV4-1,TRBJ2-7,ASSSIQDRADEQY
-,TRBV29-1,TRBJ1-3,SVRGQNWNTIY
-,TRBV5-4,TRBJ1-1,ASSLRTTNTEAF
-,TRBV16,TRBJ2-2,ASSQALRGTGELF
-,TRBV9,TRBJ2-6,ASSSPYGTPPGGANVLT
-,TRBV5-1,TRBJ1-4,ASSLEGHYEKLF
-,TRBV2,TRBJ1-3,ASLRGRGLPGNTIY
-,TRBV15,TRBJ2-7,ATSRGGYEQY
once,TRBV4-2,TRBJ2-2,ASSQPSVTGELF
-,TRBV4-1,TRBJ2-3,ASSQDFAGTDTQY
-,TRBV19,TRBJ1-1,ASTLPGTFPRRMNTEAF
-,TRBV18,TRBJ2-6,ASSPPTGLGANVLT
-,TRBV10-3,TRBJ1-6,AISDRTGSNSPLH
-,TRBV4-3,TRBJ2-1,ASSLGLAGEFREQF
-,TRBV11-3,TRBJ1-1,ASSGRTGEHTEAF
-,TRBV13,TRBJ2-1,ASSLAPSGGPYSYDEQF
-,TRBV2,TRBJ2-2,ASSKQGLGTGELF
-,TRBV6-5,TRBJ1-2,ASSQTGAYGYT
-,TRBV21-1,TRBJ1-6,ASSKCGGGHSPLH
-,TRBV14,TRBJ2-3,ASSPYPGDTQY
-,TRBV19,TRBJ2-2,ASSVGLFTGELF
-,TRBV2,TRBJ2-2,ASSGELAGGPNTGELF
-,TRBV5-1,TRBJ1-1,ASSLNPGPQNTEAF
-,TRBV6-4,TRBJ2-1,ASSDPLPGQGATPHDNEQF
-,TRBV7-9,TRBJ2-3,ASERASSADTQY